The TCR beta chain under discussion was sequenced for a study of cytomegalovirus exposure and HLA in healthy donors. Findings and caveats of the study: Specificity of three CMV-associated chains for CMV antigens was verified in vitro. The study assumed roughly uniform donor sequencing depth for presence/absence analyses.

With 60 Vbeta and 13 Jbeta primers, the PCR was carried out. Some clones are missing from TCRdb's copy, which holds only in-frame ones; the method was immunoSEQ multiplex PCR. The sample shows about 160,000 clones, roughly nine tenths of them seen only once. The CDR3 runs 16 residues. Losses at the gene ends were 1 base for V and 0 bases for J; bases not matched to a gene: 3. CDR1 MNHNS and CDR2 SASEGT come from the germline V gene. For this clone: The antigen remains unidentified.

The chain links TRBV6-1 to TRBJ2-5; 9 nucleotides match TRBD1. The source material was PBMCs. This sequence was found in a woman between 25 and 40 years old in good health and CMV-seronegative. The CDR3 bases are TGTGCCAGCAGTGAAGGGACAGGGGTTAACCAAGAGACCCAGTACTTC. Protein sequence: CASSEGTGVNQETQYF.